The 14 T cell receptor beta chains below were found in one sample sequenced in a study of blood T cell repertoires in COVID-19. The repertoire was sequenced with immunoSEQ multiplex PCR; TCRdb's copy has only in-frame clones and lacks some. The sample holds under 150,000 clones, more than 75% seen once. Source material: peripheral blood. These receptors were taken from a man aged 50-60 years with active COVID-19.

Here the CDR3 DNA reads TGTGCCAGCAGCTGGCATAATGAAGCTTTCTTT. This gives the protein CASSWHNEAFF. The chain recombines TRBV7-2 with TRBJ1-1, with D unresolved. The length of the CDR3 is 11 residues. Trimming left V 4 bases short and J 7 bases short, with 7 bases between. Per germline, CDR1 SGHTA and CDR2 FQGNSA.

The J gene is TRBJ2-3, the V gene TRBV7-3, with 9 nucleotides matching TRBD1. CDR1 and CDR2 from the germline V gene are SGHTA and FQGTGA. Germline trimming cut 6 bases from V and 1 base from J; bases unmatched to any gene: 2. The CDR3 has 14 amino acids. The CDR3: CASSRTGGTDTQYF. CDR3 coding DNA: TGTGCCAGCAGTAGGACAGGGGGCACAGATACGCAGTATTTT.

The V call is TRBV5-5, the J call TRBJ2-7; the D gene is possibly TRBD1 (5 bases). V was cut by 2 bases and J by 4 bases, with 16 bases left in between. Germline assignment: CDR1 SGHKS and CDR2 YYEKEE (reference sequence). CDR3 length: 15 amino acids. CDR3 sequence (DNA): TGTGCCAGCAGCTTAGGGGCAACCACATTATACGAGCAGTACTTC. Amino acids: CASSLGATTLYEQYF.

This chain uses TRBV6-5 with TRBJ2-1; possible D gene TRBD1, 6 bases. The CDR3 totals 14 residues. V lost 7 bases, J lost 0 bases, and 10 bases lay in between. CDR1 is MNHEY and CDR2 is SVGAGI in the germline V gene. The CDR3 reads CASKLGGSYNEQFF. The CDR3 DNA is TGTGCCAGCAAACTAGGGGGCTCCTACAATGAGCAGTTCTTC.

The chain has TRBV3-1 (or the pseudogene TRBV3-2) and TRBJ1-4; perhaps TRBD1 as D (5 bases). The germline V and J ends were trimmed by 0 bases and 3 bases, with 11 bases remaining between them. Germline CDR1 and CDR2: LGHDT and YNNKEL (reference sequence). CDR3 length equals 16 residues. Here the CDR3 reads CASSQDQIGANEKLFF. The DNA for the CDR3 is TGTGCCAGCAGCCAAGACCAGATAGGGGCTAATGAAAAACTGTTTTTT.

The chain employs TRBV18 and TRBJ2-7, with D maybe TRBD2 (6 bases). V lost 8 bases and J lost 0, with 11 bases in between. CDR3 length: 13 amino acids. CDR1 and CDR2 (germline): KGHSH, LQKENI. CDR3 coding DNA: TGTGCCAGCGCCGACGGGAGCTCCTACGAGCAGTACTTC. Translation gives CASADGSSYEQYF.

The rearrangement uses TRBV24-1 and TRBJ2-7, with TRBD2 matching 7 bases. Trimming removed 1 base from V and 0 bases from J; junction bases left unmatched: 8. This CDR3 spans 17 amino acids. Germline V lookup: CDR1 KGHDR, CDR2 SFDVKD. The chain's CDR3 is CATSDFGEGGSSYEQYV. The CDR3 DNA sequence: TGTGCCACCAGTGATTTCGGGGAGGGTGGGAGCTCCTACGAGCAGTACGTC.

V and J are TRBV24-1 and TRBJ2-2; D not resolved. The germline gives CDR1 KGHDR, CDR2 SFDVKD. The CDR3 has 16 residues. Trimming took 5 bases from V and 3 from J, leaving 15 bases between them. This CDR3 reads CATSASWASDTGELFF. The CDR3 DNA is TGTGCCACCAGTGCCTCGTGGGCATCCGACACCGGGGAGCTGTTTTTT.

This chain uses TRBV18 with TRBJ2-3; D may be TRBD2 (5 bases). The germline CDR1 and CDR2 sequences are KGHSH and LQKENI. This CDR3 has 15 residues. Trimming stripped 2 bases from V and 5 bases from J, with 14 bases between. Written as DNA, the CDR3 is TGTGCCAGCTCACCAAGCGGCCTAATTGGAGATACGCAGTATTTT. As protein: CASSPSGLIGDTQYF.

This chain uses TRBV7-9 with TRBJ2-1; 8 positions match TRBD2. With 7 bases clipped from V and 0 bases from J, the junction kept 8 bases outside the gene matches. The length of the CDR3 is 16 residues. Germline V lookup: CDR1 SEHNR, CDR2 FQNEAQ (reference sequence). CDR3 sequence: CASTPRGLGSYNEQFF. The CDR3 bases are TGTGCCAGCACCCCCCGGGGACTAGGCTCCTACAATGAGCAGTTCTTC.

The chain has TRBV19 and TRBJ1-5, with D perhaps TRBD1 (6 bases). The CDR3 spans 17 residues. The germline gives CDR1 LNHDA, CDR2 SQIVND (reference sequence). V was clipped by 2 bases and J by 2 bases, with 16 bases between them. The CDR3 spells CASSIRKAGGGNQPQHF. CDR3 coding DNA: TGTGCCAGTAGTATACGCAAGGCGGGGGGCGGCAATCAGCCCCAGCATTTT. Together with reference TRBV19 and TRBJ1-5, the CDR3 gives the full variable domain: DGGITQSPKYLFRKEGQNVTLSCEQNLNHDAMYWYRQDPGQGLRLIYYSQIVNDFQKGDIAEGYSVSREKKESFPLTVTSAQKNPTAFYLCASSIRKAGGGNQPQHFGDGTRLSIL.

The chain employs TRBV6-5 and TRBJ2-7; TRBD2 is a possible D gene (7 bases). V was shortened by 0 bases and J by 4 bases, with 16 bases between the two germline ends. CDR3 length: 16 residues. Germline assignment: CDR1 MNHEY and CDR2 SVGAGI. In nucleotides, the CDR3 is TGTGCCAGCAGTTACTCGGTAACGGGGGGCCGGTACGAGCAGTACTTC. This codes for CASSYSVTGGRYEQYF.

The rearrangement links TRBV11-2 to TRBJ2-7; D is possibly TRBD2 (5 bases). From germline, CDR1 is SGHAT and CDR2 FQNNGV. V was trimmed by 2 bases and J by 3 bases, leaving 8 bases between them. CDR3 length: 13 amino acids. The CDR3 coding sequence is TGTGCCAGCAGCTTACAGAGCGGCTACGAGCAGTACGTC. Protein product: CASSLQSGYEQYV.

This sequence joins TRBV7-2 and TRBJ2-7; D remains ambiguous. Trimming stripped 1 base from V and 2 bases from J, with 9 bases between. There are 14 residues in the CDR3. Per the germline V gene, CDR1 is SGHTA and CDR2 is FQGNSA. Here the CDR3 reads CASSLEPGPYEQYV. The CDR3 coding sequence is TGTGCCAGCAGCTTAGAACCAGGTCCCTACGAGCAGTACGTC.